The clone carrying this T cell receptor beta chain was seen more than once but under ten times. Only in-frame clones appear in the TCRdb table, and some are missing; sequencing was by immunoSEQ multiplex PCR. The repertoire has over 35,000 clones, more than 80% of them found once; the top ten carry around 1.2%. The data belong to a study of T cell changes during pregnancy in multiple sclerosis. Germline trimming cut 3 bases from V and 3 bases from J; bases unmatched to any gene: 4. The CDR3 totals 16 residues. Looked up from germline, CDR1 is SNHLY and CDR2 is FYNNEI. The source is a female donor with multiple sclerosis, enrolled in a pregnancy study. The sequencing used peripheral blood, collected before pregnancy. V and J are TRBV2 and TRBJ2-1; the match to TRBD2 covers 11 bases. In DNA, the CDR3 is TGTGCCAGCAGTGAGTGGACTAGCGGGCTCTACAATGAGCAGTTCTTC. It specifies CASSEWTSGLYNEQFF. Filled out from reference TRBV2 and TRBJ2-1, the complete variable domain reads EPEVTQTPSHQVTQMGQEVILRCVPISNHLYFYWYRQILGQKVEFLVSFYNNEISEKSEIFDDQFSVERPDGSNFTLKIRSTKLEDSAMYFCASSEWTSGLYNEQFFGPGTRLTVL.